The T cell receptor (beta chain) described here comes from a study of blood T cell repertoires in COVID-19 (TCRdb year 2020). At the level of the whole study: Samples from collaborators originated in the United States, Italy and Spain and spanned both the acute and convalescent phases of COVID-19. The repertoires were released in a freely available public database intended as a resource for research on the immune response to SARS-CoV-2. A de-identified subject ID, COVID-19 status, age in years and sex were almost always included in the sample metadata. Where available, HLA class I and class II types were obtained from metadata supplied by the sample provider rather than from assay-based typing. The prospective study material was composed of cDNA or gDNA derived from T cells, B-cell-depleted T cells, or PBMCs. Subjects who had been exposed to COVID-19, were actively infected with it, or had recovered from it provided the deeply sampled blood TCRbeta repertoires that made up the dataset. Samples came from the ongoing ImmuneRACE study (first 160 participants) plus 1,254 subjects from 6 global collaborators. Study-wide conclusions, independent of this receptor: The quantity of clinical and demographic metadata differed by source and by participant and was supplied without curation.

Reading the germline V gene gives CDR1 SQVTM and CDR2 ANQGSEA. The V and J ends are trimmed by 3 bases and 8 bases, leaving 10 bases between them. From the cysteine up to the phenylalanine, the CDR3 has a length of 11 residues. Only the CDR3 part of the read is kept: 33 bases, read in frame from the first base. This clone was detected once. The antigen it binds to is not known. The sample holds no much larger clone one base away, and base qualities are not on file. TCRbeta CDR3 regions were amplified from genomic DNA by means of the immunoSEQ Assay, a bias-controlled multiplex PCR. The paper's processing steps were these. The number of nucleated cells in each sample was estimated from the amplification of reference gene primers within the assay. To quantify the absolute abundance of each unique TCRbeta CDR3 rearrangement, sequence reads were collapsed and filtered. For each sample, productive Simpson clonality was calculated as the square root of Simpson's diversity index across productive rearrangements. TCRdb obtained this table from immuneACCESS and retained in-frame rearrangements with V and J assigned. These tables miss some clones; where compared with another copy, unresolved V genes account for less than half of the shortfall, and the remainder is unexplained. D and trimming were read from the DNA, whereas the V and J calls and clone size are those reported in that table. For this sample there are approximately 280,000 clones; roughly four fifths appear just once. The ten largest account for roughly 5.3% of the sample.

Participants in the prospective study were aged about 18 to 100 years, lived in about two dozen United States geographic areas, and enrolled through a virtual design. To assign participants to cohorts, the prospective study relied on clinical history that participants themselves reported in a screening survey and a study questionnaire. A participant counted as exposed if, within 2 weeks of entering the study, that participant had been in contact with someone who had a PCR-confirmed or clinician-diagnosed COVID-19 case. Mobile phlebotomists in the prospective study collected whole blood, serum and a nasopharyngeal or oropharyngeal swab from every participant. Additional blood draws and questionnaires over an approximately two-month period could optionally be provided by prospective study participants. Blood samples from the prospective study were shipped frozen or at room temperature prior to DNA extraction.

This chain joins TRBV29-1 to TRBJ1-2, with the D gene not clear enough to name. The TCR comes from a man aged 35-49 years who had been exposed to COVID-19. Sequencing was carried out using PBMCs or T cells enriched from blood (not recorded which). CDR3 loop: CSVDPGRGYTF. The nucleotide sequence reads TGCAGCGTTGACCCGGGTCGGGGCTACACCTTC.